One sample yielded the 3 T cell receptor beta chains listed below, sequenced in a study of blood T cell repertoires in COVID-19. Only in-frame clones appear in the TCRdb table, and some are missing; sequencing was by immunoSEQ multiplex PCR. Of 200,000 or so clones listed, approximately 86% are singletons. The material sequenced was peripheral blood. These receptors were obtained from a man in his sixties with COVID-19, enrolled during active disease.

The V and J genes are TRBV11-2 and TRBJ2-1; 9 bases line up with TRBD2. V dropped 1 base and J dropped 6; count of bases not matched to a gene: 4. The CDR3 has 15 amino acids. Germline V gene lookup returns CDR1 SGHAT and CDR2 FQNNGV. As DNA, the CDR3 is TGTGCCAGCAGCTTAGGGACTAGCGCTATCAATGAGCAGTTCTTC. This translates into CASSLGTSAINEQFF.

The chain's CDR3 is CASSSIWTGETPLHF. Written as DNA, the CDR3 is TGTGCCAGCAGCTCCATTTGGACGGGGGAGACACCCCTCCACTTT. The rearrangement uses TRBV9 and TRBJ1-6, with a weak D call TRBD1 (5 bases). CDR3 length: 15 residues. Trimming removed 4 bases at V and 11 bases at J, with 19 bases between. Germline-derived CDR1 and CDR2 are SGDLS and YYNGEE. Full variable domain (rest looked up from reference TRBV9 and TRBJ1-6): DSGVTQTPKHLITATGQRVTLRCSPRSGDLSVYWYQQSLDQGLQFLIQYYNGEERAKGNILERFSAQQFPDLHSELNLSSLELGDSALYFCASSSIWTGETPLHFGNGTRLTVT.

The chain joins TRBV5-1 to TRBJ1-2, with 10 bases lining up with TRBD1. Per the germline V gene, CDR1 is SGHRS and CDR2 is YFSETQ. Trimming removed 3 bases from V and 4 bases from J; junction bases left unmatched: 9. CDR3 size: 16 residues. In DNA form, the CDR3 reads TGCGCCAGCAGCTCAGATGCCGGGACAGGGGTCTATGGCTACACCTTC. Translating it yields CASSSDAGTGVYGYTF. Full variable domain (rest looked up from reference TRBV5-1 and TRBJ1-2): KAGVTQTPRYLIKTRGQQVTLSCSPISGHRSVSWYQQTPGQGLQFLFEYFSETQRNKGNFPGRFSGRQFSNSRSEMNVSTLELGDSALYLCASSSDAGTGVYGYTFGSGTRLTVV.